The text below deals with one T cell receptor beta chain. Here immunoSEQ multiplex PCR was the method, and the copy in TCRdb shows in-frame clones only, minus some. The sample contains a few hundred thousand clones, approximately 81% of which appear only once. Grouping used clinical history reported by participants in a survey and questionnaire. These data originate in a study of blood T cell repertoires in COVID-19. Study information: The study drew acute and convalescent COVID-19 samples from the United States, Italy and Spain.

The source is a woman between 45 and 60 years old who had recovered from COVID-19. The sample was PBMCs or T cells enriched from blood (not recorded which).

CDR3 nucleotide sequence: TGTGCCAGCAGCACGCGACAGGGCGATGCTGAAAAACTGTTTTTT. This encodes CASSTRQGDAEKLFF. V usage is TRBV5-4 and J usage is TRBJ1-4; the match to TRBD1 covers 7 bases. J lost 7 bases, V lost 4 bases, and 10 bases had no gene match. The germline V gene has CDR1 SGHNT and CDR2 YYREEE (reference sequence). CDR3 size: 15 residues.